The clone carrying this T cell receptor (beta chain) was seen only a few times. The antigen remains unidentified. The sample comes from a study of T cell repertoires in cytomegalovirus infection. Across the whole study: Public TCR beta signatures indicated both CMV infection and matching HLA type. Study-wide results and limits: In two of eight donors, the top clonotype was HLA-C-restricted CMV-specific. Identification of carriers of CMV plus the relevant HLA was performed using cumulative public TCR beta family frequency.

Germline V gene data show CDR1 as SQVTM and CDR2 as ANQGSEA. V lost 1 base and J lost 12, with 15 bases in between. The length of the CDR3 is 13 residues. A single record per CDR3 protein comes from TCRdb applying MiXCR to the reads. This table holds roughly 230,000 distinct CDR3 sequences, approximately 15% found once. This rearrangement joins TRBV29-1 to TRBJ1-4; D uncertain. The receptor was isolated from a human donor in good health (CMV status not recorded). Some clones in this sample may be carry-over from other donors' samples. Sequenced input: CD8+ T cells from PBMCs. CDR3 loop: CSVEVSQSGQLFF. CDR3 DNA sequence: TGCAGCGTTGAAGTATCTCAGTCCGGGCAACTGTTTTTT.